The 11 T cell receptor beta chains given below trace back to one sample, sequenced in a study (dated by TCRdb to between 2014 and 2016). Libraries were built with 5' RACE. For sequencing, an Illumina MiSeq was employed. TCRdb passed the public sequencing reads through fastp at Q25 and MiXCR, retaining productive beta sequences. Identical CDR3 protein sequences are pooled into one entry, listed with their most common genes and DNA. The sample profile shows nearly 55,000 distinct CDR3 sequences; over 20% of them were found once. The ten largest account for 2.5% to 4% of the sample. The sequencing input was tumor-infiltrating naive CD4+ T cells sorted from the breast tumor. The cell subset or site label here, explained by the study, means: naive CD4+ T cells, CD4+CD45RA+CD25-. The receptors stem from a female donor with breast cancer.

The chain combines TRBV5-1 with TRBJ2-6; D remains unclear. The CDR3 loop spans 13 amino acids. Germline V gene lookup returns CDR1 SGHRS and CDR2 YFSETQ. V lost 4 bases, J lost 4 bases, and 6 bases lay in between. CDR3 loop: CASSPAGANVLTF. The CDR3 DNA is TGCGCCAGCAGCCCGGCGGGGGCCAACGTCCTGACTTTC.

DNA for the CDR3: TGTGCCAGCAGTTACGGAGGGGCCCAAGAGACCCAGTACTTC. Translating gives CASSYGGAQETQYF. The rearrangement uses TRBV6-2 or TRBV6-3 and TRBJ2-5, with D tentatively TRBD2 (6 bases). V lost 2 bases and J 1 base, leaving 8 bases between the germline ends. Looked up from germline, CDR1 is MNHEY and CDR2 is SVGEGT. The CDR3 has 14 residues.

This clonotype was seen more than once but under ten times. The gene calls are TRBV11-2 and TRBJ2-1; tentatively, D is TRBD2 (5 bases). Germline CDR1 reads SGHAT; CDR2 reads FQNNGV. Trimming took off 5 bases at V and 6 bases at J, with 14 bases between the two ends. The CDR3 has 14 amino acids. CDR3 sequence: CASSPQLGGNEQFF. DNA for the CDR3: TGTGCCAGCAGCCCACAACTAGGTGGCAATGAGCAGTTCTTC.

The chain couples TRBV18 to TRBJ1-1, with 8 bases fitting TRBD1. The trim removed 3 bases at V and 4 bases at J, leaving 7 bases unmatched. Germline lookup yields CDR1 KGHSH and CDR2 LQKENI. There are 15 residues in the CDR3. CDR3 DNA sequence: TGTGCCAGCTCACCGAGGCCAGGGGGCCGCACTGAAGCTTTCTTT. Its translation is CASSPRPGGRTEAFF.

In this sample, this clonotype turned up a few times. The rearrangement joins TRBV5-1 to TRBJ1-6, with D maybe TRBD1 (5 bases). V was cut by 3 bases and J by 9 bases, with 16 bases left in between. The germline V gene has CDR1 SGHRS and CDR2 YFSETQ. This CDR3 is 15 amino acids long. The CDR3 spells CASSSAGEGGSPLHF. CDR3 in DNA: TGCGCCAGCAGCTCCGCGGGGGAGGGTGGTTCACCCCTCCACTTT.

This clonotype occurred a few times. V and J are TRBV6-2 or TRBV6-3 and TRBJ2-7; TRBD1 matches at 7 bases. CDR3 size: 14 residues. Looked up from germline, CDR1 is MNHEY and CDR2 is SVGEGT. The V gene end was trimmed by 6 bases and the J gene end by 3 bases; junction bases not matched to a gene: 8. The CDR3 reads CASRLTGSNYEQYF. The DNA for the CDR3 is TGTGCCAGCAGACTGACAGGGTCCAACTACGAGCAGTACTTC.

This clonotype was seen more than once but under ten times. The genes are TRBV20-1 and TRBJ2-1; D is possibly TRBD2 (7 bases). The CDR3 has 17 amino acids. Per germline, CDR1 DFQATT and CDR2 SNEGSKA (reference sequence). Trimming took off 0 bases at V and 7 bases at J, with 22 bases between the two ends. CDR3: CSARDALADSGGNEQFF. In nucleotides, the CDR3 is TGCAGTGCTAGAGACGCGCTAGCGGACAGTGGGGGGAATGAGCAGTTCTTC.

This clonotype turned up a few times. The chain combines TRBV7-9 with TRBJ2-7; D gene uncertain. Germline loops: CDR1 SEHNR, CDR2 FQNEAQ (reference sequence). The V end lost 6 bases, the J end lost 4 bases, and 22 bases lay between the germline ends. The CDR3 is made up of 16 amino acids. CDR3 amino acids: CASSPEGDTFRYEQYF. The CDR3 nucleotides are TGTGCCAGCAGTCCCGAAGGCGATACTTTTCGATACGAGCAGTACTTC.

This clonotype turned up a few times. The J gene is TRBJ2-2, the V gene TRBV7-2; perhaps TRBD1 as D (7 bases). The germline CDR1 and CDR2 sequences are SGHTA and FQGNSA. There are 15 residues in the CDR3. Trimming shortened V by 5 bases and J by 4 bases, and 14 bases separated the two germline ends. CDR3 amino acids: CASSGRQGGTGELFF. The CDR3 DNA reads TGTGCCAGCAGCGGCCGACAGGGAGGCACCGGGGAGCTGTTTTTT.

This clonotype was observed at least ten times. V gene TRBV7-2 combines with J gene TRBJ2-3; D remains ambiguous. Between the trimmed V and J ends, which lost 5 bases and 3 bases, there was a span of 6 bases. The CDR3 is 12 amino acids. CDR1 and CDR2 from the germline V gene are SGHTA and FQGNSA. The chain's CDR3 is CASSAYTDTQYF. CDR3 DNA sequence: TGTGCCAGCAGCGCCTATACAGATACGCAGTATTTT.

This clonotype was observed a handful of times. This CDR3 is missing its conserved last phenylalanine or tryptophan, likely due to a read error. This sequence joins TRBV7-2 and TRBJ2-7; D is perhaps TRBD1 or TRBD2 (5 bases each). Per the germline V gene, CDR1 is SGHTA and CDR2 is FQGNSA. The CDR3 has 13 amino acids. V was clipped by 4 bases and J by 3 bases, with 10 bases between them. CDR3 sequence: CASSSGPNYEQYL. The CDR3 DNA follows: TGTGCCAGCAGCTCGGGACCGAACTACGAGCAGTACCTC.